The clone carrying this T cell receptor beta chain was counted a single time. As yet, its antigen is unknown. The PCR ran on 60 Vbeta and 13 Jbeta primers. The repertoire was sequenced with immunoSEQ multiplex PCR; TCRdb's copy has only in-frame clones and lacks some. The repertoire has fewer than 110,000 clones, around 72% of them found once; the top ten carry 12% to 15%. Germline V gives CDR1 MNHEY, CDR2 SMNVEV (reference sequence). The CDR3 is made up of 14 amino acids. The V end lost 5 bases, the J end lost 1 base, and 11 bases lay between the germline ends. The sample comes from a study of cytomegalovirus exposure and HLA in healthy donors. Broader study findings: At a 0.05 false discovery rate, a later analysis found 16,951 TCR beta sequences to be associated with HLA alleles. Investigators reported around 150 TCR beta chains as tied to cytomegalovirus.

This sequence originates from a woman aged 40-49 years in good health and CMV-seropositive. The chain joins TRBV27 to TRBJ1-1; unclear D gene. The sequencing sample was made of PBMCs. The CDR3 region is CASSPHQANTEAFF. CDR3 nucleotide sequence: TGTGCCAGCAGTCCCCATCAGGCGAACACTGAAGCTTTCTTT.